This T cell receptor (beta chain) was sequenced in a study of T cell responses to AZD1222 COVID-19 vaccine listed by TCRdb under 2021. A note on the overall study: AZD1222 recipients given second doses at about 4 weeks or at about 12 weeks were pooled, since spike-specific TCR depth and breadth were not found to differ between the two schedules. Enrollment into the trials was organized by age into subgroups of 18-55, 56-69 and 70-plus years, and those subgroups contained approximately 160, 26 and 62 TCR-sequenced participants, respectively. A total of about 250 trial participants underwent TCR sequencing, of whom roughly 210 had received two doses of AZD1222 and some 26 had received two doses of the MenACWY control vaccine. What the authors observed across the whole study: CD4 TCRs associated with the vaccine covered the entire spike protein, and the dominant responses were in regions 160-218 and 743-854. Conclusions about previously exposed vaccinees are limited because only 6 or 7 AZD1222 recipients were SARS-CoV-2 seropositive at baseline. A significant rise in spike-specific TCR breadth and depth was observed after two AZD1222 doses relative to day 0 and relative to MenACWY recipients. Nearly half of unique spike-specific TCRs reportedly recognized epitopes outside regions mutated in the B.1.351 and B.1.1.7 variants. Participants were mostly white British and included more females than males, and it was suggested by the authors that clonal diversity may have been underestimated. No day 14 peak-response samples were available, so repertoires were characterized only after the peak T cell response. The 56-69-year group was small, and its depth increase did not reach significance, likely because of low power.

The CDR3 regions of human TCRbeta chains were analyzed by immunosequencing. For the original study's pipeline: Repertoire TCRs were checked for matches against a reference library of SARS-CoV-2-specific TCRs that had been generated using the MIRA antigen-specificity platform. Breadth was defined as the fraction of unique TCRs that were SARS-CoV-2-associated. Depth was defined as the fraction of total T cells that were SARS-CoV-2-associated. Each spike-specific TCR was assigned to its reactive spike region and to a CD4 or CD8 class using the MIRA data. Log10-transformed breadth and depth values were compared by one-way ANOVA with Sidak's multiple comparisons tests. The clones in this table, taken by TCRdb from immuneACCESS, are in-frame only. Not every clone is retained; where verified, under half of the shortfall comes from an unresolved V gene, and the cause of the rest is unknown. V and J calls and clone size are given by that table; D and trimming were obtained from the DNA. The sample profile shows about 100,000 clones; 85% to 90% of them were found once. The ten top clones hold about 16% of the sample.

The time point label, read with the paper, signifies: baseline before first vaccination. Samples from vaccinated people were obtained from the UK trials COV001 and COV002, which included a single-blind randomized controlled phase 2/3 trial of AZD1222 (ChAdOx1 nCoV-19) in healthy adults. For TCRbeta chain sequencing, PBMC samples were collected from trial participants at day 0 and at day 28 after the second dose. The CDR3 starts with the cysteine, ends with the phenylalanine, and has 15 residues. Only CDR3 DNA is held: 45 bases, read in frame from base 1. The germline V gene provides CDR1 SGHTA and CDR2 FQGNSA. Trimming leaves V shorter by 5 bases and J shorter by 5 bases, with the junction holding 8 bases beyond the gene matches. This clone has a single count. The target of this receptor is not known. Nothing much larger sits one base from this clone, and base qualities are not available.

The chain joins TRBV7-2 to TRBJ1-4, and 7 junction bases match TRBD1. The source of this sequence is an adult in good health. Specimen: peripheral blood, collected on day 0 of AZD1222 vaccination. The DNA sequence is TGTGCCAGCAGCCCCACCGGGACAGCGAATGAAAAACTGTTTTTT. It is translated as CASSPTGTANEKLFF. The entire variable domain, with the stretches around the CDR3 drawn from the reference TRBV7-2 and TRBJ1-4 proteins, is GAGVSQSPSNKVTEKGKDVELRCDPISGHTALYWYRQSLGQGLEFLIYFQGNSAPDKSGLPSDRFSAERTGGSVSTLTIQRTQQEDSAVYLCASSPTGTANEKLFFGSGTQLSVL.